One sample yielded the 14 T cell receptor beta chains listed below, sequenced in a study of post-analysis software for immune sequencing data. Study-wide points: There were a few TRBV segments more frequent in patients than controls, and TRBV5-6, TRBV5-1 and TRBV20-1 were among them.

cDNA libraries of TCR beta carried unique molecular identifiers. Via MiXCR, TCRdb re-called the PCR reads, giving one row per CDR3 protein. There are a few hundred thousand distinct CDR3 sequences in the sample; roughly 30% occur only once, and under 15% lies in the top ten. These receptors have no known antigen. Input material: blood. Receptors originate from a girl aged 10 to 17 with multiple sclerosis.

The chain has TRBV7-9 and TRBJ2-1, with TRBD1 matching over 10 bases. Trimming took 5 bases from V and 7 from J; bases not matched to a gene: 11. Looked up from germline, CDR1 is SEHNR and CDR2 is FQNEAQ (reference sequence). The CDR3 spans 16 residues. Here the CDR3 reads CASSPPGQGSGNEQFF. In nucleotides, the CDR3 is TGTGCCAGCAGCCCACCGGGACAGGGGTCAGGTAATGAGCAGTTCTTC.

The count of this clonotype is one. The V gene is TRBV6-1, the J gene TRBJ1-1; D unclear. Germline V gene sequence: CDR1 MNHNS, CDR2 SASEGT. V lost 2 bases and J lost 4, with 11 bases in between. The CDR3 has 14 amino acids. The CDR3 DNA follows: TGTGCCAGCAGTGAAAGGGAGCGAGTCACTGAAGCTTTCTTT. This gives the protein CASSERERVTEAFF.

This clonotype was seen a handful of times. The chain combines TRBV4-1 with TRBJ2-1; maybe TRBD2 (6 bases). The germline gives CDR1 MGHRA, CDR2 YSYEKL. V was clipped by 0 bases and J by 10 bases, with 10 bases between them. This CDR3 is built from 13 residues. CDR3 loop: CASSQEVGREQFF. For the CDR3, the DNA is TGCGCCAGCAGCCAAGAGGTGGGGAGGGAGCAGTTCTTC.

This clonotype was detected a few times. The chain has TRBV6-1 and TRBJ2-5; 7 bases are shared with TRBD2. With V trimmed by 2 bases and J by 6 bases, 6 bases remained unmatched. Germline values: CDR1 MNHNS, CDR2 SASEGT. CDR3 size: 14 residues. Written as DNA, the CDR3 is TGTGCCAGCAGTGAATTGACCGGGGGGAAGACCCAGTACTTC. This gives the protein CASSELTGGKTQYF.

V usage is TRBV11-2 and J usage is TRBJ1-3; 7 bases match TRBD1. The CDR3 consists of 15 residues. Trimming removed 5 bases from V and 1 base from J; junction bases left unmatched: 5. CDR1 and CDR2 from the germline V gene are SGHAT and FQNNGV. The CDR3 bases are TGTGCCAGCAGCCCTGCGACAGGGTCTGGAAACACCATATATTTT. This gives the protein CASSPATGSGNTIYF.

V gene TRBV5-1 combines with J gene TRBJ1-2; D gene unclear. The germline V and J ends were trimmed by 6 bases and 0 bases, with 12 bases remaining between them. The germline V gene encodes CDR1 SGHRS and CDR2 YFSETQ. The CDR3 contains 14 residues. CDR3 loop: CASTDPGSNYGYTF. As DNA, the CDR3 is TGCGCCAGCACGGACCCGGGATCTAACTATGGCTACACCTTC.

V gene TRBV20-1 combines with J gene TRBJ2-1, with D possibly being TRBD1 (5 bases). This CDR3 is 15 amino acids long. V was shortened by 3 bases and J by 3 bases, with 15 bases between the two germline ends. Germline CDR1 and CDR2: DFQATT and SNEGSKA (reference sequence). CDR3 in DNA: TGCAGTGCTAGCAAGGGGCCCACCTTCTACAATGAGCAGTTCTTC. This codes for CSASKGPTFYNEQFF.

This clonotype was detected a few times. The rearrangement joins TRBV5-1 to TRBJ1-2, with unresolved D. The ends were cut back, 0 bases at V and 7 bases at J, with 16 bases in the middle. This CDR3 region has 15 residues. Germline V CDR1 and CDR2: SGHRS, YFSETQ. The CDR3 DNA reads TGCGCCAGCAGCTTGGCCCTCGCGGGGAATCTTGGCTACACCTTC. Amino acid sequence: CASSLALAGNLGYTF.

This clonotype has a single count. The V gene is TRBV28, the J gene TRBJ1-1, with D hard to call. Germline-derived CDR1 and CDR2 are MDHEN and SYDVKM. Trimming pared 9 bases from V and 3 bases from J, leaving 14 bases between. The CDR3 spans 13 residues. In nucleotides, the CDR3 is TGTGCCAGTCTCTTGGGTATCGACACTGAAGCTTTCTTT. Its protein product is CASLLGIDTEAFF.

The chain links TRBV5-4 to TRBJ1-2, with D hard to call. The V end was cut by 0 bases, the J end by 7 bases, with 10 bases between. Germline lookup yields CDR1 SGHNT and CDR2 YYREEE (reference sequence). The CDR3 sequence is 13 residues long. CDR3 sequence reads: CASSLERAGGYTF. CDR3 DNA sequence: TGTGCCAGCAGCTTGGAGAGGGCGGGTGGCTACACCTTC.

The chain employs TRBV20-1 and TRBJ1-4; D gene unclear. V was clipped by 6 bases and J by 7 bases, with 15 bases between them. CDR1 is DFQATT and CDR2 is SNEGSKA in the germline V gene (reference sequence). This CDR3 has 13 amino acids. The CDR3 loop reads CSASDPPSEKLFF. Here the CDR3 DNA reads TGCAGTGCCTCGGACCCCCCGAGTGAAAAACTGTTTTTT.

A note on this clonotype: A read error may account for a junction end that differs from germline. The CDR3 DNA follows: TGTGCCAGCAGTTATGCGCCGGGACAGCCAAATCGGCCCCAGCATTTT. Amino acids: CASSYAPGQPNRPQHF. This chain joins TRBV7-3 and TRBJ1-5, with 7 bases aligning to TRBD1. This CDR3 contains 16 residues. CDR1 SGHTA and CDR2 FQGTGA come from the germline V gene.

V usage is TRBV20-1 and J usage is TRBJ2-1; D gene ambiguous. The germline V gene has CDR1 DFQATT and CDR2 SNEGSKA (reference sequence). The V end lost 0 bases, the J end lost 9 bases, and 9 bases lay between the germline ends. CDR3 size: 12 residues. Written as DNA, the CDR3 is TGCAGTGCTAGAGATCGGTGGGGTGAGCAGTTCTTC. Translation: CSARDRWGEQFF.

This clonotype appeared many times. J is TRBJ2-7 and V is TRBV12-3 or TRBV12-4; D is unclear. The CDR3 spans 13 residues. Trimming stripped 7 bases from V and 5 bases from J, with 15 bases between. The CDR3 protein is CASNLGPGHEQYF. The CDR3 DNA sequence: TGTGCCAGCAATCTGGGCCCTGGCCACGAGCAGTACTTC.